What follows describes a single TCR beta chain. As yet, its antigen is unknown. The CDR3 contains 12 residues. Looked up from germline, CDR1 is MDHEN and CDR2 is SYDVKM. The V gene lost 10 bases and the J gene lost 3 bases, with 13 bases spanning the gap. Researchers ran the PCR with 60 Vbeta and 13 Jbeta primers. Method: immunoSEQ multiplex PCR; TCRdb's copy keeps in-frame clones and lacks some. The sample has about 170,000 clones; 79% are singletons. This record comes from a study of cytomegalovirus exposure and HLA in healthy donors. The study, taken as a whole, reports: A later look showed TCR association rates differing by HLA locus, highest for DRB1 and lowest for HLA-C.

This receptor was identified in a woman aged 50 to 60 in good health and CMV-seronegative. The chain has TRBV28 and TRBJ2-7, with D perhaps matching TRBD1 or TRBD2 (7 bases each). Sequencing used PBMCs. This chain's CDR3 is CATRGGYYEQYF. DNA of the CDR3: TGTGCCACCAGGGGGGGGTACTACGAGCAGTACTTC.